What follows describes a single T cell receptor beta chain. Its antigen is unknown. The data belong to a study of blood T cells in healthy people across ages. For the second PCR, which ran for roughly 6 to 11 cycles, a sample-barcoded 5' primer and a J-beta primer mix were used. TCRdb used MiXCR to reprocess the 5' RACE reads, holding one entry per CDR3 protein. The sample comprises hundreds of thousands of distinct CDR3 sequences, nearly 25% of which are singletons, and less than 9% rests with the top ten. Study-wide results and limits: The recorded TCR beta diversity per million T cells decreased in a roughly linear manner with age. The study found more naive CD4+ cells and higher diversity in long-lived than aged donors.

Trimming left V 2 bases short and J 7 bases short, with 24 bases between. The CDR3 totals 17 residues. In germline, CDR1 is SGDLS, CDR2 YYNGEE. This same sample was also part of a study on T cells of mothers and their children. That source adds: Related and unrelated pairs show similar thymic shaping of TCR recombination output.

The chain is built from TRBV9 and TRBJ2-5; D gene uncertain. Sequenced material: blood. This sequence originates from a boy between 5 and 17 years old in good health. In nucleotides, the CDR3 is TGTGCCAGCAGCGTCGAAGGAGATTTCGACGCACGTGGGACCCAGTACTTC. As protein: CASSVEGDFDARGTQYF.